The T cell receptor (beta chain) described here comes from a study of T cells in Graves' hyperthyroidism and ophthalmopathy. Findings of the study overall: The majority of expanded thyroid clonotypes above 0.001 also appeared in blood. Ophthalmopathy was distinguished from stable hyperthyroidism by 13 V-J signatures.

Diagnoses rested on clinical symptoms, serum thyroxine and TRAb, thyroid ultrasound and orbital computed tomography. Over 8 ml fresh peripheral blood yielded the PBMCs. Points on this clonotype: Its specificity is not known.

V was clipped by 7 bases and J by 1 base, with 18 bases between them. Germline V lookup: CDR1 MNHNS, CDR2 SASEGT. The CDR3 consists of 16 residues. RNA transcripts were the template for amplifying TCR beta CDR3 regions. First-round RT-PCR of the TCR CDR3 relied on the HTBI primer set. TCRdb itself ran the multiplex PCR reads through MiXCR, one entry per CDR3 protein. The sample includes some 690,000 distinct CDR3 sequences, around 16% of them seen just once. The clonotype originates from a man over 45 with Graves' hyperthyroidism. Sample: blood. The chain employs TRBV6-1 and TRBJ2-3, with D perhaps given as TRBD1 or TRBD2 (5 bases each). The CDR3 DNA reads TGTGCCAGCACCGAGGGGTACGTTTCTGGCACAGATACGCAGTATTTT. Translating gives CASTEGYVSGTDTQYF.